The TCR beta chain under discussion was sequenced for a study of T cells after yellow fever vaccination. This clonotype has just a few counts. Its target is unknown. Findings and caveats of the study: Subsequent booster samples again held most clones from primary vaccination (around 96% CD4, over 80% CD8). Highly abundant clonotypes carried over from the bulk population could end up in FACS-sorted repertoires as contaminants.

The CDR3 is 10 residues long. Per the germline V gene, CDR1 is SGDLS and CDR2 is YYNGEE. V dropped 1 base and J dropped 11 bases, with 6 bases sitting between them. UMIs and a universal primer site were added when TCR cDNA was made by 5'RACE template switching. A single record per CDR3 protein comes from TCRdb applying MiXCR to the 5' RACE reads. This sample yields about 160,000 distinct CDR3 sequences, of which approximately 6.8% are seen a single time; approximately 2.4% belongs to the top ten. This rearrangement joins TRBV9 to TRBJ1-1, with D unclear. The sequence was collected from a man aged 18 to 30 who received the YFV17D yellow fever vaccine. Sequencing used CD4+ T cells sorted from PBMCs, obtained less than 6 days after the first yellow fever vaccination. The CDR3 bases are TGTGCCAGCAGCGTAAATCAGGCTTTCTTT. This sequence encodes CASSVNQAFF.